This entry lists 25 T cell receptor beta chains sequenced from one sample in a study of cytomegalovirus exposure and HLA in healthy donors. The method was immunoSEQ multiplex PCR; TCRdb's version includes in-frame clones alone and lacks a portion of them. In the table there are some 80,000 clones, 85% to 95% of which are singletons. Sequencing was done on a sample of PBMCs. These receptors all stem from a woman aged 18-35 years in good health and CMV-seronegative.

The chain joins TRBV7-2 to TRBJ1-5; no definite D call. The V end lost 4 bases, the J end lost 6 bases, and 10 bases lay between the germline ends. Germline CDR1 reads SGHTA; CDR2 reads FQGNSA. CDR3 length equals 13 residues. CDR3 sequence reads: CASSSSTGQPQHF. CDR3 nucleotide sequence: TGTGCCAGCAGCTCCTCGACGGGTCAGCCCCAGCATTTT.

The chain uses TRBV27 and TRBJ2-6; unclear D gene. The germline V gene encodes CDR1 MNHEY and CDR2 SMNVEV (reference sequence). V lost 2 bases to trimming and J lost 4 bases, with 9 bases between them. The CDR3 extends over 15 amino acids. The CDR3 bases are TGTGCCAGCAGTTTAGCCCTCGGGGGGGCCAACGTCCTGACTTTC. Translation gives CASSLALGGANVLTF.

The V and J genes are TRBV29-1 and TRBJ2-7; no definite D call. The V and J ends lost 4 bases and 5 bases respectively, with 3 bases between them. This CDR3 has 9 amino acids. CDR1 and CDR2 (germline): SQVTM, ANQGSEA. The CDR3 DNA reads as TGCAGCGTTGGGCACGAGCAGTACTTC. Translating gives CSVGHEQYF.

The chain joins TRBV27 to TRBJ2-7, with 8 bases fitting TRBD1. This CDR3 region has 13 residues. CDR1 MNHEY and CDR2 SMNVEV come from the germline V gene (reference sequence). The V and J ends lost 2 bases and 6 bases, in that order; junction bases with no gene match: 3. CDR3: CASSLAGGSEQYF. The CDR3 DNA reads TGTGCCAGCAGTTTAGCAGGGGGCTCCGAGCAGTACTTC.

The chain is built from TRBV5-6 and TRBJ2-2; D not certain. Germline V gene sequence: CDR1 SGHDT, CDR2 YYEEEE. Trimming removed 2 bases at V and 9 bases at J, with 5 bases between. The CDR3 extends over 11 amino acids. The CDR3 loop is CASSFLRELFF. DNA of the CDR3: TGTGCCAGCAGCTTCCTCCGGGAGCTGTTTTTT.

The chain employs TRBV7-2 and TRBJ1-1, with D unresolved. V gave up 5 bases and J gave up 4 bases, with 11 bases separating them. This CDR3 spans 13 amino acids. Germline CDR1 and CDR2: SGHTA and FQGNSA. CDR3 in DNA: TGTGCCAGCAGCCCTACCCCCCCCACTGAAGCTTTCTTT. Protein sequence: CASSPTPPTEAFF.

This clone appeared once. This chain uses TRBV7-9 with TRBJ1-1; no reliable D call. Germline V gene sequence: CDR1 SEHNR, CDR2 FQNEAQ (reference sequence). V was pared by 5 bases and J by 11 bases, with 12 bases between. The CDR3 loop spans 11 amino acids. As DNA, the CDR3 is TGTGCCAGCAGCGCTAGCTATCTGGCTTTCTTT. It specifies CASSASYLAFF.

The chain joins TRBV5-1 to TRBJ1-4; TRBD1 matches at 7 bases. The germline V gene has CDR1 SGHRS and CDR2 YFSETQ. The V gene end was trimmed by 1 base and the J gene end by 14 bases; junction bases not matched to a gene: 5. This CDR3 has 12 amino acids. CDR3 coding DNA: TGCGCCAGCAGCTTGAGTGGGGACAGCCTGTTTTTT. Encoded protein: CASSLSGDSLFF.

This chain uses TRBV29-1 with TRBJ2-1; perhaps TRBD2 as D (6 bases). The germline V gene encodes CDR1 SQVTM and CDR2 ANQGSEA. This CDR3 is 13 amino acids long. V lost 4 bases, J lost 4 bases, and 11 bases lay in between. Here the CDR3 reads CSVVGGGYNEQFF. Written as DNA, the CDR3 is TGCAGCGTTGTAGGTGGGGGGTACAATGAGCAGTTCTTC.

V gene TRBV19 combines with J gene TRBJ1-4; 9 bases line up with TRBD1. V was pared by 4 bases and J by 0 bases, with 9 bases of the junction left unmatched. The germline gives CDR1 LNHDA, CDR2 SQIVND (reference sequence). This CDR3 comprises 18 residues. The CDR3 DNA is TGTGCCAGTAGTAAGCGGGACAGGGCTTTTGCAACTAATGAAAAACTGTTTTTT. Amino acid sequence: CASSKRDRAFATNEKLFF.

J is TRBJ2-1 and V is TRBV19, with 7 bases that match TRBD2. The J segment lost 7 bases and the V segment lost 3 bases, leaving 12 bases of the junction unmatched. Germline V CDR1 and CDR2: LNHDA, SQIVND (reference sequence). The CDR3 has 16 amino acids. The CDR3 bases are TGTGCCAGTAGTATGGGAGTGGCGGGAGTGTTAAATGAGCAGTTCTTC. Protein sequence: CASSMGVAGVLNEQFF.

The chain recombines TRBV9 with TRBJ2-5, with TRBD1 identical over 7 bases. The germline gives CDR1 SGDLS, CDR2 YYNGEE. V gave up 3 bases and J gave up 3 bases; unmatched junction bases: 5. The CDR3 sequence is 14 residues long. The DNA for the CDR3 is TGTGCCAGCAGCGGGACAGGTACCGAAGAGACCCAGTACTTC. Translation gives CASSGTGTEETQYF. Looking up the rest from reference TRBV9 and TRBJ2-5 gives the full variable domain: DSGVTQTPKHLITATGQRVTLRCSPRSGDLSVYWYQQSLDQGLQFLIQYYNGEERAKGNILERFSAQQFPDLHSELNLSSLELGDSALYFCASSGTGTEETQYFGPGTRLLVL.

The V gene is TRBV7-2, the J gene TRBJ1-2; TRBD1 agrees at 7 bases. The V gene's germline CDR1 is SGHTA and CDR2 FQGNSA. The trim removed 0 bases at V and 4 bases at J, leaving 2 bases unmatched. The CDR3 consists of 14 residues. The CDR3 is CASSLAPGGYGYTF. The CDR3 nucleotides are TGTGCCAGCAGCTTAGCCCCAGGGGGCTATGGCTACACCTTC.

The chain joins TRBV27 to TRBJ1-1, with 10 positions matching TRBD1. There are 18 residues in the CDR3. Germline V gene lookup returns CDR1 MNHEY and CDR2 SMNVEV (reference sequence). V lost 5 bases to trimming and J lost 1 base; unmatched junction nucleotides: 13. CDR3 DNA: TGTGCCAGCAGTCCCCGCCCCGGGACAGGGGTCAGGAACACTGAAGCTTTCTTT. This encodes CASSPRPGTGVRNTEAFF.

This chain uses TRBV27 with TRBJ2-6; a weak D match, TRBD2 (6 bases). Germline V gene lookup returns CDR1 MNHEY and CDR2 SMNVEV (reference sequence). Trimming stripped 6 bases from V and 0 bases from J, with 9 bases between. The CDR3 loop spans 15 amino acids. The CDR3 DNA sequence: TGTGCCAGCAGGGAGGGGAGCTCTGGGGCCAACGTCCTGACTTTC. Translated: CASREGSSGANVLTF.

The chain carries TRBV6-4 and TRBJ2-2, with TRBD1 identical over 11 bases. V shed 7 bases and J 3 bases; nucleotides not matched to a gene: 4. Germline V gene lookup returns CDR1 MRHNA and CDR2 SNTAGT. The CDR3 covers 15 residues. The CDR3 DNA sequence: TGTGCCAGCACCTCGGGACAGGGGGACACCGGGGAGCTGTTTTTT. Protein product: CASTSGQGDTGELFF.

The chain employs TRBV9 and TRBJ2-5, with 8 bases that match TRBD2. V was clipped by 0 bases and J by 6 bases; unmatched bases: 7. Germline V gives CDR1 SGDLS, CDR2 YYNGEE. This CDR3 is built from 15 residues. The CDR3 loop reads CASSVGGLVGQTQYF. The CDR3 DNA sequence: TGTGCCAGCAGCGTAGGGGGACTAGTGGGGCAGACCCAGTACTTC.

CDR3 bases: TGTGCCAGCAGCTTAGCTATTACTAGCGGGAGGGTTCGAAACTCCTACAATGAGCAGTTCTTC. This gives the protein CASSLAITSGRVRNSYNEQFF. This chain uses TRBV7-8 with TRBJ2-1; TRBD2 aligns across 13 bases. With V trimmed by 0 bases and J by 0 bases, 11 bases remained unmatched. CDR3 length: 21 residues. Germline CDR1 reads SGHVS; CDR2 reads FQNEAQ.

The genes are TRBV23-1 and TRBJ1-1; the D is unclear. TRBV23-1 qualifies as an ORF whose function is uncertain. The CDR3 has 12 residues. Trimming left V 4 bases short and J 6 bases short, with 9 bases between. In nucleotides, the CDR3 is TGCGCCAGCAGTCTAGAGATCGCTGAAGCTTTCTTT. Its translation: CASSLEIAEAFF.

V is TRBV5-1 and J is TRBJ2-2; 15 bases align to TRBD2. The CDR3 loop spans 18 amino acids. After removal of 4 bases from V and 2 bases from J, the junction contained 6 bases not matched to a gene. Germline CDR1 is SGHRS and CDR2 is YFSETQ. CDR3 amino acids: CASSRLGLAGGNTGELFF. CDR3 nucleotide sequence: TGCGCCAGCAGCCGCCTGGGACTAGCGGGGGGCAACACCGGGGAGCTGTTTTTT.

This chain uses TRBV7-8 with TRBJ2-1; 7 bases are a match to TRBD2. The CDR3 extends over 15 amino acids. V shed 5 bases, J shed 6 bases, and the junction held 10 bases outside the gene matches. Germline V gives CDR1 SGHVS, CDR2 FQNEAQ. The CDR3 sequence is CASSPSWRERNEQFF. CDR3 nucleotide sequence: TGTGCCAGCAGCCCATCTTGGCGGGAGCGCAATGAGCAGTTCTTC.

The chain combines TRBV11-3 with TRBJ2-7; D not certain. This CDR3 is 12 amino acids long. Trimming took off 1 base at V and 7 bases at J, with 8 bases between the two ends. Per germline, CDR1 SGHNT and CDR2 YENEEA. CDR3 bases: TGTGCCAGCAGCTTAGGGGCAAAGGAGCAGTACTTC. Translating it yields CASSLGAKEQYF.

This chain uses TRBV25-1 with TRBJ1-5; TRBD1 matches at 12 bases. The V gene end was trimmed by 5 bases and the J gene end by 4 bases; junction bases not matched to a gene: 9. This CDR3 has 17 amino acids. Looked up from germline, CDR1 is MGHDK and CDR2 is SYGVNS. The CDR3 protein is CASSKTRDRGHNQPQHF. In nucleotides, the CDR3 is TGTGCCAGCAGTAAAACTCGGGACAGGGGGCATAATCAGCCCCAGCATTTT.

This chain connects TRBV6-6 to TRBJ2-6; the D is unclear. Germline V CDR1 and CDR2: MNHNY, SVGAGI (reference sequence). This CDR3 has 16 amino acids. Trimming cost V 0 bases and J 4 bases, with 10 bases left between them. The CDR3 DNA reads as TGTGCCAGCAGTTACTCGAGGAGTCTCGGGGCCAACGTCCTGACTTTC. Translating gives CASSYSRSLGANVLTF.

The chain recombines TRBV5-4 with TRBJ1-6, with a tentative D call TRBD1 (6 bases). Trimming stripped 0 bases from V and 4 bases from J, with 14 bases between. The CDR3 spans 17 residues. CDR1 and CDR2 from the germline V gene are SGHNT and YYREEE (reference sequence). CDR3 protein: CASSLDREKFYNSPLHF. Written as DNA, the CDR3 is TGTGCCAGCAGCTTGGACAGGGAAAAGTTTTATAATTCACCCCTCCACTTT.